The 32 T cell receptor beta chains in this list originate from one sample, sequenced in a study of CD8 T cells in Susac syndrome. The authors reverse transcribed roughly 0.5 to 1 ug RNA with random hexamers. One entry per CDR3 protein results from TCRdb running MiXCR on the immunoSEQ multiplex PCR reads. This table has under 200,000 distinct CDR3 sequences, about 91% appearing once. Source material: CD4+ T cells from PBMCs. The receptor set was obtained from a human donor with Susac syndrome.

The V call is TRBV3-1, the J call TRBJ2-1; the D gene could be TRBD1 or TRBD2 (5 bases each). The CDR3 has 14 residues. Looked up from germline, CDR1 is LGHDT and CDR2 is YNNKEL (reference sequence). V shed 2 bases and J shed 6 bases, with 11 bases lying between them. DNA of the CDR3: TGTGCCAGCAGCCAATCTTCCGGGGCCAATGAGCAGTTCTTC. It translates to CASSQSSGANEQFF.

This rearrangement joins TRBV18 to TRBJ2-7, with 9 nucleotides matching TRBD1. V dropped 5 bases and J dropped 5; count of bases not matched to a gene: 7. This CDR3 region has 14 residues. CDR1 is KGHSH, CDR2 LQKENI, per germline. The CDR3 is CASSTRDRDHEQYF. CDR3 coding DNA: TGTGCCAGCTCAACCCGGGACAGGGACCACGAGCAGTACTTC.

This chain connects TRBV4-2 to TRBJ1-1; a weak D match, TRBD1 (5 bases). Trimming took 2 bases from V and 8 from J, leaving 15 bases between them. Germline CDR1 and CDR2: LGHNA and YNFKEQ. The CDR3 spans 14 residues. This chain's CDR3 is CASSQIGTFPEAFF. CDR3 nucleotides: TGTGCCAGCAGCCAAATAGGGACGTTCCCCGAAGCTTTCTTT.

V usage is TRBV15 and J usage is TRBJ2-1; 9 nucleotides line up with TRBD1. Trimming removed 4 bases from V and 6 bases from J; junction bases left unmatched: 7. Germline V gene lookup returns CDR1 LNHNV and CDR2 YYDKDF (reference sequence). This CDR3 has 15 residues. The CDR3 nucleotides are TGTGCCACCAGCACACACCGGGACAGGGTCAATGAGCAGTTCTTC. Its protein product is CATSTHRDRVNEQFF.

The V gene is TRBV12-5, the J gene TRBJ1-3, with 7 bases matching TRBD1. The ends lost 0 bases at V and 6 bases at J; junction bases unmatched: 8. Germline CDR1 LGHNT, CDR2 FRNRAP. The CDR3 contains 16 residues. Here the CDR3 reads CASGLVLAGTVNTIYF. The CDR3 region has the DNA TGTGCTAGTGGTTTGGTACTAGCAGGGACAGTAAACACCATATATTTT. The variable domain in full, completed from reference TRBV12-5 and TRBJ1-3, reads DARVTQTPRHKVTEMGQEVTMRCQPILGHNTVFWYRQTMMQGLELLAYFRNRAPLDDSGMPKDRFSAEMPDATLATLKIQPSEPRDSAVYFCASGLVLAGTVNTIYFGEGSWLTVV.

This chain links TRBV19 with TRBJ1-1; D is possibly TRBD1 (6 bases). Trimming stripped 5 bases from V and 1 base from J, with 14 bases between. The CDR3 runs to 15 residues. The germline V gene encodes CDR1 LNHDA and CDR2 SQIVND (reference sequence). CDR3 sequence: CASSPQGRGNTEAFF. CDR3 in DNA: TGTGCCAGTAGTCCCCAGGGGCGGGGGAACACTGAAGCTTTCTTT.

This chain joins TRBV3-1 and TRBJ1-1, with unresolved D. Germline CDR1 and CDR2: LGHDT and YNNKEL (reference sequence). V shed 1 base and J shed 5 bases, with 11 bases lying between them. The CDR3 has 14 amino acids. In DNA, the CDR3 is TGTGCCAGCAGCCAAGTCCGGACGGGGACTGAAGCTTTCTTT. Protein sequence: CASSQVRTGTEAFF.

The gene calls are TRBV3-1 and TRBJ2-3; 9 nucleotides match TRBD2. Trimming removed 1 base from V and 6 bases from J; junction bases left unmatched: 5. The CDR3 has 15 residues. Germline CDR1 is LGHDT and CDR2 is YNNKEL (reference sequence). The CDR3 DNA sequence: TGTGCCAGCAGCCAAGCGGGACTAGCTTCCGATACGCAGTATTTT. The encoded protein is CASSQAGLASDTQYF.

The genes are TRBV30 and TRBJ1-2; 9 bases are shared with TRBD1. The CDR3 is 13 residues long. J gave up 6 bases and V 3 bases, and 5 bases lay outside the gene matches. The germline gives CDR1 GTSNPN, CDR2 SVGIG (reference sequence). For the CDR3, the DNA is TGTGCCTGGAGGTTGGGACAGGGAGATGGCTACACCTTC. Translation: CAWRLGQGDGYTF.

The chain employs TRBV7-9 and TRBJ2-7; D may be TRBD1 (6 bases). Per the germline V gene, CDR1 is SEHNR and CDR2 is FQNEAQ (reference sequence). CDR3 length: 15 amino acids. V dropped 4 bases and J dropped 3 bases, with 16 bases sitting between them. CDR3 residues: CASSSPRLGGYEQYF. The CDR3, as DNA: TGTGCCAGCAGCTCCCCCCGCCTAGGGGGCTACGAGCAGTACTTC.

CDR3 DNA sequence: TGTGCCAGCAGCTTGGTTGCAGTAGCCTATGGCTACACCTTC. Its translation: CASSLVAVAYGYTF. The chain employs TRBV5-6 and TRBJ1-2; D unresolved. V lost 0 bases to trimming and J lost 4 bases, with 10 bases between them. Germline-derived CDR1 and CDR2 are SGHDT and YYEEEE. This CDR3 has 14 residues.

The chain recombines TRBV27 with TRBJ1-2; a possible D gene is TRBD1 (5 bases). Germline V gives CDR1 MNHEY, CDR2 SMNVEV (reference sequence). The CDR3 has 13 residues. Trimming left V 5 bases short and J 7 bases short, with 14 bases between. CDR3 nucleotides: TGTGCCAGCAGTGGCCTAGGGGCTGGTGGCTACACCTTC. Protein product: CASSGLGAGGYTF.

The chain links TRBV6-1 to TRBJ1-2; TRBD1 matches 7 bases. J lost 8 bases, V lost 3 bases, and 9 bases had no gene match. The germline V gene encodes CDR1 MNHNS and CDR2 SASEGT. This CDR3 is 14 amino acids long. The CDR3 nucleotides read TGTGCCAGCAGTGATAGACAGGGAGGGAGAGGCTACACCTTC. Residues: CASSDRQGGRGYTF.

This chain links TRBV5-8 with TRBJ1-1; D remains unclear. CDR1 and CDR2 (germline): SGHTS, YDEGEE. Trimming took 2 bases from V and 0 from J, leaving 8 bases between them. The CDR3 runs 14 residues. The CDR3 nucleotides read TGTGCCAGCAGCTTCCAACGACTGAACACTGAAGCTTTCTTT. Its protein is CASSFQRLNTEAFF.

The chain links TRBV18 to TRBJ2-1, with 9 bases matching TRBD2. In germline, CDR1 is KGHSH, CDR2 LQKENI. This CDR3 has 17 amino acids. J gave up 1 base and V 3 bases, and 7 bases lay outside the gene matches. The CDR3 region has the DNA TGTGCCAGCTCACCTCGGTCTAGCGGGGATTCCTACAATGAGCAGTTCTTC. Residues: CASSPRSSGDSYNEQFF.

V is TRBV6-2 or TRBV6-3 and J is TRBJ2-7, with TRBD2 matching 11 bases. The J segment lost 4 bases and the V segment lost 0 bases, leaving 8 bases of the junction unmatched. In germline, CDR1 is MNHEY, CDR2 SVGEGT. The CDR3 is 17 amino acids. CDR3 loop: CASSYSKLAGVLYEQYF. The CDR3 nucleotides read TGTGCCAGCAGTTACTCGAAACTAGCGGGAGTCTTGTACGAGCAGTACTTC.

This chain joins TRBV7-2 and TRBJ2-2, with TRBD2 matching 12 bases. Germline CDR1 and CDR2: SGHTA and FQGNSA. The CDR3 has 15 residues. Trimming removed 6 bases from V and 7 bases from J; junction bases left unmatched: 6. In nucleotides, the CDR3 is TGTGCCAGCAGTGCTAGCGGGAGGGCCGTCGGGGAGCTGTTTTTT. Protein sequence: CASSASGRAVGELFF.

V is TRBV10-3 and J is TRBJ2-4; TRBD2 matches 12 bases. With 2 bases clipped from V and 6 bases from J, the junction kept 5 bases outside the gene matches. Germline values: CDR1 ENHRY, CDR2 SYGVKD. The CDR3 totals 16 residues. CDR3 residues: CAISEIASGRGNIQYF. The CDR3 coding sequence is TGTGCCATCAGTGAGATCGCTAGCGGGAGGGGAAACATTCAGTACTTC.

About this clonotype itself: A junction boundary mismatches the germline segment, possibly from a read error. The chain employs TRBV6-1 and TRBJ2-2; TRBD2 matches 9 bases. CDR1 MNHNS and CDR2 SASEGT come from the germline V gene. The CDR3 contains 15 residues. CDR3: CASSEAGGLAGELFF. The CDR3 DNA reads TGTGCCAGCAGCGAAGCGGGGGGATTAGCCGGGGAGCTGTTTTTT.

The chain links TRBV19 to TRBJ1-1; 12 bases are shared with TRBD1. The CDR3 loop spans 14 amino acids. The junction had 5 bases not matched to a gene; V was cut back by 5 bases and J by 7 bases. Per germline, CDR1 LNHDA and CDR2 SQIVND (reference sequence). This chain's CDR3 is CASSPGTGGVEAFF. The CDR3 nucleotides read TGTGCCAGTAGTCCCGGGACAGGGGGCGTTGAAGCTTTCTTT.

The chain uses TRBV5-1 and TRBJ2-7, with D perhaps TRBD2 (5 bases). Germline CDR1 reads SGHRS; CDR2 reads YFSETQ. V was shortened by 0 bases and J by 6 bases, with 10 bases between the two germline ends. The CDR3 runs 13 residues. Here the CDR3 DNA reads TGCGCCAGCAGCTTGGGGGGTGAGGGCGAGCAGTACTTC. Encoded protein: CASSLGGEGEQYF.

This clonotype was found once. V usage is TRBV23-1 and J usage is TRBJ2-7; TRBD1 or TRBD2 may be the D gene (5 bases each). TRBV23-1 is filed as an ORF, its function uncertain. This CDR3 contains 15 residues. Trimming cost V 6 bases and J 0 bases, with 15 bases left between them. The CDR3 DNA follows: TGCGCCAGCAGGCCAATACGGGACGGCTCCTACGAGCAGTACTTC. This gives the protein CASRPIRDGSYEQYF.

This sequence joins TRBV21-1 and TRBJ1-5. TRBV21-1 is flagged as a pseudogene. The CDR3 sequence is 14 residues long. The CDR3 spells CASSKEDRNQPQHF. The CDR3 region has the DNA TGTGCCAGCAGCAAGGAAGACAGGAATCAGCCCCAGCATTTT.

In its sample, this clonotype was seen once. This chain joins TRBV20-1 and TRBJ1-5, with TRBD1 identical over 10 bases. This CDR3 spans 17 amino acids. Germline loops: CDR1 DFQATT, CDR2 SNEGSKA (reference sequence). J gave up 4 bases and V 0 bases, and 9 bases lay outside the gene matches. CDR3 nucleotide sequence: TGCAGTGCTAGAGATGAAACCCGGACAGGGGGAAATCAGCCCCAGCATTTT. Translation: CSARDETRTGGNQPQHF.

V usage is TRBV9 and J usage is TRBJ2-7, with 7 nucleotides matching TRBD2. J lost 0 bases, V lost 3 bases, and 9 bases had no gene match. The CDR3 has 16 amino acids. Germline V gene data show CDR1 as SGDLS and CDR2 as YYNGEE. CDR3 nucleotides: TGTGCCAGCAGCGCAGATGAAGCGGGGAGCTCCTACGAGCAGTACTTC. Protein sequence: CASSADEAGSSYEQYF.

J is TRBJ2-7 and V is TRBV28; weak D call: TRBD1 (6 bases). Germline lookup yields CDR1 MDHEN and CDR2 SYDVKM. V was clipped by 3 bases and J by 7 bases, with 13 bases between them. This CDR3 contains 13 residues. The CDR3: CASSFRRGGEQYF. The CDR3 nucleotides are TGTGCCAGCAGTTTCCGCAGGGGTGGGGAGCAGTACTTC.

V is TRBV12-3 or TRBV12-4 and J is TRBJ1-1, with unresolved D. This CDR3 has 13 residues. V was trimmed by 5 bases and J by 1 base, leaving 8 bases between them. Here the CDR3 DNA reads TGTGCCAGCAGTATACGGGGGAACACTGAAGCTTTCTTT. Its protein is CASSIRGNTEAFF.

The chain couples TRBV10-3 to TRBJ2-5; weak D call: TRBD2 (6 bases). V was clipped by 4 bases and J by 0 bases, with 6 bases between them. The germline V gene has CDR1 ENHRY and CDR2 SYGVKD. The CDR3 totals 13 residues. The CDR3 sequence is CAISGLDQETQYF. The CDR3 nucleotides read TGTGCCATCAGTGGACTAGACCAAGAGACCCAGTACTTC.

The chain joins TRBV2 to TRBJ2-2; the D gene is possibly TRBD1 (5 bases). CDR1 is SNHLY, CDR2 FYNNEI, per germline. V shed 6 bases and J shed 0 bases, with 11 bases lying between them. This CDR3 has 15 residues. The CDR3 protein is CASRRGRANTGELFF. The CDR3 nucleotides are TGTGCCAGCAGAAGAGGCAGGGCGAACACCGGGGAGCTGTTTTTT.

The chain employs TRBV10-3 and TRBJ1-2; the D gene is possibly TRBD1 (6 bases). CDR3 length: 13 residues. CDR1 is ENHRY, CDR2 SYGVKD, per germline. V was trimmed by 10 bases and J by 6 bases, leaving 18 bases between them. This CDR3 is CAKRDTPADGYTF. In DNA, the CDR3 is TGTGCCAAACGGGACACCCCCGCGGATGGCTACACCTTC.

The rearrangement joins TRBV11-2 to TRBJ2-6; the D gene is possibly TRBD1 (6 bases). CDR1 and CDR2 (germline): SGHAT, FQNNGV. The V and J ends lost 6 bases and 0 bases respectively, with 18 bases between them. The CDR3 runs to 18 residues. The CDR3 loop reads CASRLQGRQPSGANVLTF. As DNA, the CDR3 is TGTGCCAGCAGATTACAGGGTAGACAGCCCTCTGGGGCCAACGTCCTGACTTTC.

CDR3 bases: TGCAGTGCAGGGACAGCAACTAATGAAAAACTGTTTTTT. Its translation is CSAGTATNEKLFF. This chain connects TRBV20-1 to TRBJ1-4; TRBD1 agrees at 7 bases. Unmatched junction bases numbered 1, after V lost 6 bases and J lost 0 bases. The CDR3 has 13 amino acids. The germline V gene has CDR1 DFQATT and CDR2 SNEGSKA (reference sequence).